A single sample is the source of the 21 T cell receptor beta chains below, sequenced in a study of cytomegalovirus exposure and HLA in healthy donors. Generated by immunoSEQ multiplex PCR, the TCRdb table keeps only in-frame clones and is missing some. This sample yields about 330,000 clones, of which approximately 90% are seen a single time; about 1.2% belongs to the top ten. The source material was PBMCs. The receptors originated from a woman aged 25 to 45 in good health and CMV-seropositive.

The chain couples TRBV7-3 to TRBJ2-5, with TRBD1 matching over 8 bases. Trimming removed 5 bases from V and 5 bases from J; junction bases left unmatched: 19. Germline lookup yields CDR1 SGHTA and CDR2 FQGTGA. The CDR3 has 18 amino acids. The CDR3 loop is CASSPPPGTGKKGETQYF. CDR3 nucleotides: TGTGCCAGCAGCCCGCCCCCGGGGACAGGAAAAAAGGGCGAGACCCAGTACTTC.

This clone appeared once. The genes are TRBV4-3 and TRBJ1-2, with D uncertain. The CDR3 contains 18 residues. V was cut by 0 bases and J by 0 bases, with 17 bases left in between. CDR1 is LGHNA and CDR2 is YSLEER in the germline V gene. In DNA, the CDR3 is TGCGCCAGCAGCCAAGATGAATTCGTAGTAACAGCTAACTATGGCTACACCTTC. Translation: CASSQDEFVVTANYGYTF.

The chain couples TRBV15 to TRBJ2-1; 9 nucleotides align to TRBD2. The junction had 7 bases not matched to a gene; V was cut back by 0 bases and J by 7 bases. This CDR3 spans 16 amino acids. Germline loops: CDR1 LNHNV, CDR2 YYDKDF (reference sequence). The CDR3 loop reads CATSRDRSGGVNEQFF. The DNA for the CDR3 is TGTGCCACCAGCAGAGATCGTAGCGGGGGTGTAAATGAGCAGTTCTTC.

In DNA, the CDR3 is TGTGCCAGCAGTTACGGGGTCGGGCACGGCACTGAAGCTTTCTTT. Translation: CASSYGVGHGTEAFF. The rearrangement uses TRBV6-5 and TRBJ1-1; no firm D call. The CDR3 length is 15 residues. V was shortened by 2 bases and J by 4 bases, with 14 bases between the two germline ends. Germline V gene data show CDR1 as MNHEY and CDR2 as SVGAGI.

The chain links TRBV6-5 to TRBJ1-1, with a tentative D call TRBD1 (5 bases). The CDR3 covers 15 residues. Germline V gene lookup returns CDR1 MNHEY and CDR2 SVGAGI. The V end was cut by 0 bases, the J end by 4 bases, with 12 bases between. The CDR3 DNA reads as TGTGCCAGCAGTTACTCGGGGGGTCGGGGCACTGAAGCTTTCTTT. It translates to CASSYSGGRGTEAFF.

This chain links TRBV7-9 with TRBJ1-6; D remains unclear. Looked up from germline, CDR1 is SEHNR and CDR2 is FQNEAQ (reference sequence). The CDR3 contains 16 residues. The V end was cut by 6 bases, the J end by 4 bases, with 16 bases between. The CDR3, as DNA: TGTGCCAGCAGTCTGATGGATCGGGAATATAATTCACCCCTCCACTTT. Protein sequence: CASSLMDREYNSPLHF. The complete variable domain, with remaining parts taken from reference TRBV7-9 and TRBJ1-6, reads DTGVSQNPRHKITKRGQNVTFRCDPISEHNRLYWYRQTLGQGPEFLTYFQNEAQLEKSRLLSDRFSAERPKGSFSTLEIQRTEQGDSAMYLCASSLMDREYNSPLHFGNGTRLTVT.

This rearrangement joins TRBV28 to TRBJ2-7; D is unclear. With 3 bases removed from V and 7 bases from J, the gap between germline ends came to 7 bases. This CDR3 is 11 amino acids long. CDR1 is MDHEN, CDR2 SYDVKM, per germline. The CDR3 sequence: CASSFSLEQYF. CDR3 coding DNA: TGTGCCAGCAGTTTCTCTTTAGAGCAGTACTTC.

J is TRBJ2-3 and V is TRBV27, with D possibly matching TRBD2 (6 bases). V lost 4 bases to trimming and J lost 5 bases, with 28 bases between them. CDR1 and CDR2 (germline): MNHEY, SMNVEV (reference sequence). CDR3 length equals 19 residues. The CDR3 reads CASSSRYPQAAWREDTQYF. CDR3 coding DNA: TGTGCCAGCAGTTCCCGTTACCCCCAAGCGGCATGGCGGGAAGATACGCAGTATTTT.

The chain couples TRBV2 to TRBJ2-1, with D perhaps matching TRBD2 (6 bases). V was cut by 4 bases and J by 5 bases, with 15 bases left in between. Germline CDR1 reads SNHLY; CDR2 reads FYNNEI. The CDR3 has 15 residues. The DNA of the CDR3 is TGTGCCAGCAGTGTTACTAGCATGCGGCACAATGAGCAGTTCTTC. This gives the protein CASSVTSMRHNEQFF.

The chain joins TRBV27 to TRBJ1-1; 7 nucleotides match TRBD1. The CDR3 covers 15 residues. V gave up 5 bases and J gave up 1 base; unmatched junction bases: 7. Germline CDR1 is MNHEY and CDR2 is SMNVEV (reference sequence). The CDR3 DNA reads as TGTGCCAGCAGTAAAACGGGACAGCCGAACACTGAAGCTTTCTTT. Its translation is CASSKTGQPNTEAFF.

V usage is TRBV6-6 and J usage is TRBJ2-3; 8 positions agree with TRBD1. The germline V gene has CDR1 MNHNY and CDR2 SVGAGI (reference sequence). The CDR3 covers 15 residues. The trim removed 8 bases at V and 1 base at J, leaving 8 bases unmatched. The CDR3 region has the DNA TGTGCCAGCGACAGGGGCGGACGAGGCACAGATACGCAGTATTTT. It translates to CASDRGGRGTDTQYF.

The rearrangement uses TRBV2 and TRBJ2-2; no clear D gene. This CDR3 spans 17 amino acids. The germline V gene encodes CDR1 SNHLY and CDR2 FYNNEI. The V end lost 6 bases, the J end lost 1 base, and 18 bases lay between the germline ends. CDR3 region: CASSQTWADLNTGELFF. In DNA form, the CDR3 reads TGTGCCAGCAGCCAAACTTGGGCGGATTTGAACACCGGGGAGCTGTTTTTT.

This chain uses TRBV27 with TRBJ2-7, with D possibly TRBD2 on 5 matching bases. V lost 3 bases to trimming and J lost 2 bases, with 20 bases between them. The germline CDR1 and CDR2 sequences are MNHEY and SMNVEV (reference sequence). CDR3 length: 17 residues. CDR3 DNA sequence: TGTGCCAGCAGTTTGTTGTCAGGCCTCAGCGGAACCTACGAGCAGTACTTC. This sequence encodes CASSLLSGLSGTYEQYF.

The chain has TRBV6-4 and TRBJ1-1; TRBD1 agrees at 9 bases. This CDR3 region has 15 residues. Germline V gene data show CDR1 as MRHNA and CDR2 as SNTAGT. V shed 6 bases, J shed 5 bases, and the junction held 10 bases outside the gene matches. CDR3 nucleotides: TGTGCCAGCAGCCCCACAGGACAGGGGAGGACTGAAGCTTTCTTT. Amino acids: CASSPTGQGRTEAFF.

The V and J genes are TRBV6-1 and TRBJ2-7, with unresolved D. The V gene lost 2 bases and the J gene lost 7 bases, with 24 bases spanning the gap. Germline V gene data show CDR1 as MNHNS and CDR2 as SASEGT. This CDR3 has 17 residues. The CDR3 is CASSESTISAGWGEQYF. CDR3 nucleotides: TGTGCCAGCAGTGAAAGTACTATTTCGGCAGGTTGGGGAGAGCAGTACTTC.

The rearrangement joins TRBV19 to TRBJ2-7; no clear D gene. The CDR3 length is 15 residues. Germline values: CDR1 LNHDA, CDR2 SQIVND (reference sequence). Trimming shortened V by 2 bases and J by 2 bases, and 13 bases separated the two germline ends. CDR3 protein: CASSIIADLAYEQYF. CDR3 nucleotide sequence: TGTGCCAGTAGTATAATCGCGGATTTAGCCTACGAGCAGTACTTC.

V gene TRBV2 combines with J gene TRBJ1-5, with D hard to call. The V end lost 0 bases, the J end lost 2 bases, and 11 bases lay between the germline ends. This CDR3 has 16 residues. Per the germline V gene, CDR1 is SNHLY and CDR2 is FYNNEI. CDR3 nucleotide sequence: TGTGCCAGCAGTGAAGCAATAGGGTTTGGCAATCAGCCCCAGCATTTT. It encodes CASSEAIGFGNQPQHF.

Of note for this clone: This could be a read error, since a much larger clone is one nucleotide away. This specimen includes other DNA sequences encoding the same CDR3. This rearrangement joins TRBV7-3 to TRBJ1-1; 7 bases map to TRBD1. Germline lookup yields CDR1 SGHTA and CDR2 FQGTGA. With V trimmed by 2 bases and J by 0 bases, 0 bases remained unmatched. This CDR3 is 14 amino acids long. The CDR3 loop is CASSLGTVNTEAFF. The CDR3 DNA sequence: TGTGCCAGCAGCTTAGGGACAGTGAACACTGAAGCTTTCTTT. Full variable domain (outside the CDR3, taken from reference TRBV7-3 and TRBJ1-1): GAGVSQTPSNKVTEKGKYVELRCDPISGHTALYWYRQSLGQGPEFLIYFQGTGAADDSGLPNDRFFAVRPEGSVSTLKIQRTERGDSAVYLCASSLGTVNTEAFFGQGTRLTVV.

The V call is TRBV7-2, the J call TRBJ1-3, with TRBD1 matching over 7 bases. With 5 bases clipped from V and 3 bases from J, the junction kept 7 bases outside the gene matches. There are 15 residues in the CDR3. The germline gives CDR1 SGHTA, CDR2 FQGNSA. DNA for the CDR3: TGTGCCAGCAGCCGTTTCCAGGGGGGTGGAAACACCATATATTTT. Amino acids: CASSRFQGGGNTIYF.

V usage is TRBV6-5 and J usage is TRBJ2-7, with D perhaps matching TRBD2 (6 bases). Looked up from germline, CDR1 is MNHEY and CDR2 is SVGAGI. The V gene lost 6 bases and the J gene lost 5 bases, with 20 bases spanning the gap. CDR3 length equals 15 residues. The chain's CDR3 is CASSPGRTGGDEQYF. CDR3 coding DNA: TGTGCCAGCAGCCCCGGTCGAACCGGGGGAGACGAGCAGTACTTC.

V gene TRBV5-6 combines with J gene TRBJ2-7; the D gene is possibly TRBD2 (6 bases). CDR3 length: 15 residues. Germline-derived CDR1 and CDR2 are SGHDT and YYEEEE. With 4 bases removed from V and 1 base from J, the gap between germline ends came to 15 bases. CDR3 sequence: CASSPGGPFSYEQYF. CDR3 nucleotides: TGTGCCAGCAGCCCCGGAGGGCCCTTTTCCTACGAGCAGTACTTC.